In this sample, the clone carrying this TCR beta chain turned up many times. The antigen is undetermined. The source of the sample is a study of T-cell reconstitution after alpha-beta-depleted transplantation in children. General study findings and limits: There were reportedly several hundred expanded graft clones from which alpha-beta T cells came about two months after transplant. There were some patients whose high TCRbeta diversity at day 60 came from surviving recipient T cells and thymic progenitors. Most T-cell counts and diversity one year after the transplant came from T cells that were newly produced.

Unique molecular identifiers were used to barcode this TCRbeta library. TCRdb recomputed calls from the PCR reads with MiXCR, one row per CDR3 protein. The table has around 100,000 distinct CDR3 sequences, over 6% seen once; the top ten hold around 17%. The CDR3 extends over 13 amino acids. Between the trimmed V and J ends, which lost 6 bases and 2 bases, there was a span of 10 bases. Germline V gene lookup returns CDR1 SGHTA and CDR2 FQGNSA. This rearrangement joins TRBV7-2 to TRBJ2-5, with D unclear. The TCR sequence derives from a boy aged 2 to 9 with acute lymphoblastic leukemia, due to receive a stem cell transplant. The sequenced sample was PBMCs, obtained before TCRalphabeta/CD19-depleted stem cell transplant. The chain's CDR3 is CASSLSWQETQYF. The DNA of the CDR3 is TGTGCCAGCAGTCTCAGTTGGCAAGAGACCCAGTACTTC.